These T cell receptor beta chains were read from a single sample in a study of T cells in localized non-small cell lung cancer. Produced via immunoSEQ multiplex PCR; TCRdb's table is partial and in-frame only. Found here are 25,000 to 30,000 clones, about 88% of them singletons; the top ten hold roughly 13%. This specimen was peripheral blood, taken before any cancer treatment. The receptor source for this set is a female donor of 60 years or more with stage III squamous cell lung carcinoma. Both conserved end residues are part of each CDR3. A D gene is named only where the DNA matches it firmly. Not every row has a clone size; where given, it reads once, few, many or a size class.

NA	TRBV2	TRBJ2-5	NA	CASSEETQYF	TGTGCCAGCAGTGAAGAGACCCAGTACTTC
NA	TRBV21-1	TRBJ1-2	NA	CASSTRTPDREDYGYTF	TGTGCCAGCAGCACCCGAACCCCCGACAGGGAGGACTATGGCTACACCTTC
TRBD2	TRBV7-8	TRBJ2-5	NA	CASSSGTSGGQETQYF	TGTGCCAGCAGCTCCGGGACTAGCGGGGGGCAAGAGACCCAGTACTTC
NA	TRBV6-1	TRBJ2-3	NA	CASSEMWQSQYF	TGTGCCAGCAGCGAGATGTGGCAGTCGCAGTATTTT
NA	TRBV5-4	TRBJ2-1	NA	CASSFEREQFF	TGTGCCAGCAGCTTCGAGCGGGAGCAGTTCTTC
NA	TRBV27	TRBJ2-6	NA	CASSLLGSGANVLTF	TGTGCCAGCAGTTTATTGGGCTCTGGGGCCAACGTCCTGACTTTC
NA	TRBV7-3	TRBJ2-2	NA	CASSLNVPNTGELFF	TGTGCCAGCAGCTTAAACGTACCGAACACCGGGGAGCTGTTTTTT
TRBD1	TRBV5-6	TRBJ2-5	NA	CASSLGLQPGQGAGETQYF	TGTGCCAGCAGCTTGGGACTTCAACCGGGACAGGGGGCGGGAGAGACCCAGTACTTC
NA	TRBV10-2	TRBJ1-2	NA	CASSPTSGPTYGYTF	TGCGCCAGCAGTCCTACCTCGGGACCGACCTATGGCTACACCTTC
NA	TRBV29-1	TRBJ1-1	NA	CSVALNTEAFF	TGCAGCGTTGCTCTGAACACTGAAGCTTTCTTT
NA	TRBV2	TRBJ2-2	NA	CASSERPANTGELFF	TGTGCCAGCAGTGAAAGGCCTGCGAACACCGGGGAGCTGTTTTTT
NA	TRBV27	TRBJ2-6	NA	CASGAGTDLVGANVLTF	TGTGCCAGCGGCGCCGGGACGGACCTTGTCGGGGCCAACGTCCTGACTTTC
NA	TRBV2	TRBJ1-5	NA	CASSDGFVSPQHF	TGTGCCAGCAGTGATGGGTTCGTTTCGCCCCAGCATTTT
NA	TRBV7-2	TRBJ2-7	NA	CASSPLGADRYEQYF	TGTGCCAGCAGCCCCCTTGGGGCGGACCGATACGAGCAGTACTTC
TRBD2	TRBV5-4	TRBJ2-1	NA	CASSLRTSGSVNEQFF	TGTGCCAGCAGCCTCCGGACTAGCGGGAGTGTAAATGAGCAGTTCTTC
NA	TRBV5-8	TRBJ1-3	NA	CASSLSSSRLARTIYF	TGTGCCAGCAGCTTGTCAAGCTCTCGTCTAGCTCGGACCATATATTTT
TRBD1	TRBV2	TRBJ2-1	NA	CASTTGTGANEQFF	TGTGCCAGCACGACCGGGACAGGGGCCAATGAGCAGTTCTTC
NA	TRBV5-1	TRBJ2-1	NA	CASSQDTEGGQFF	TGCGCCAGCAGCCAGGATACGGAAGGGGGGCAGTTCTTC
TRBD1	TRBV9	TRBJ2-1	NA	CASSLQGVDYNEQFF	TGTGCCAGCAGCCTTCAGGGGGTTGATTACAATGAGCAGTTCTTC
TRBD1	TRBV11-2	TRBJ1-1	NA	CASRKNTGGLRGTEAFF	TGTGCCAGCAGGAAGAACACAGGGGGCCTGCGAGGCACTGAAGCTTTCTTT
TRBD2	TRBV2	TRBJ2-7	NA	CASRERWGLASGSPNEQYF	TGTGCCAGCAGGGAGAGGTGGGGGTTAGCTAGCGGGAGTCCCAACGAGCAGTACTTC
NA	TRBV6-6	TRBJ2-7	NA	CASSPRVDSYEQYF	TGTGCCAGCAGCCCCCGGGTCGATTCCTACGAGCAGTACTTC
NA	TRBV5-4	TRBJ2-7	few	CASSLERYEQYF	TGTGCCAGCAGCTTGGAGCGGTACGAGCAGTACTTC
NA	TRBV7-2	TRBJ2-7	few	CASSLGYSYEQYF	TGTGCCAGCAGCTTAGGATACTCCTACGAGCAGTACTTC
TRBD1	TRBV5-1	TRBJ2-5	NA	CASSLAVGQQETQYF	TGCGCCAGCAGCTTGGCCGTGGGACAGCAAGAGACCCAGTACTTC
TRBD1	TRBV29-1	TRBJ1-2	NA	CSVVTLRGRGGYTF	TGCAGCGTTGTTACCTTAAGGGGGCGGGGTGGCTACACCTTC
NA	TRBV28	TRBJ1-3	NA	CASSLRGNTIYF	TGTGCCAGCAGTTTAAGGGGAAACACCATATATTTT
TRBD1	TRBV19	TRBJ2-3	NA	CASSIAGQGMDTQYF	TGTGCCAGTAGTATAGCGGGACAGGGAATGGATACGCAGTATTTT
NA	TRBV2	TRBJ2-5	NA	CASSDNRDQETQYF	TGTGCCAGCAGCGACAACAGGGACCAAGAGACCCAGTACTTC
NA	TRBV2	TRBJ1-1	once	CASSTGRDTEAFF	TGTGCCAGCAGTACAGGGAGAGACACTGAAGCTTTCTTT
NA	TRBV4-3	TRBJ2-1	NA	CASSQDPGPSSYNEQFF	TGCGCCAGCAGCCAAGATCCGGGCCCGAGCTCCTACAATGAGCAGTTCTTC
NA	TRBV4-2	TRBJ1-1	NA	CASSQEAQGGHTEAFF	TGTGCCAGCAGCCAGGAGGCCCAAGGGGGGCACACTGAAGCTTTCTTT
NA	TRBV4-1	TRBJ1-5	NA	CASSLQGSQPQHF	TGCGCCAGCAGCTTACAGGGTTCCCAGCCCCAGCATTTT
TRBD1	TRBV5-4	TRBJ2-1	NA	CASRSIDRVDNEQFF	TGTGCCAGCAGATCCATCGACAGGGTAGACAATGAGCAGTTCTTC
NA	TRBV7-9	TRBJ2-5	NA	CASSLLETQYF	TGTGCCAGCAGCCTCCTAGAGACCCAGTACTTC
TRBD2	TRBV9	TRBJ2-7	NA	CASSVAGTTTYEQYF	TGTGCCAGCAGCGTAGCCGGGACTACCACCTACGAGCAGTACTTC
NA	TRBV5-4	TRBJ1-1	NA	CASSLNGRYTEAFF	TGTGCCAGCAGCTTAAATGGACGGTACACTGAAGCTTTCTTT
NA	TRBV11-2	TRBJ2-1	NA	CASSLGLNNEQFF	TGTGCCAGCAGCTTAGGACTGAACAATGAGCAGTTCTTC
NA	TRBV13	TRBJ2-3	few	CASSLGQMGAQYF	TGTGCCAGCAGCTTAGGCCAAATGGGGGCGCAGTATTTT
NA	TRBV29-1	TRBJ1-5	NA	CSVLLQYNQPQHF	TGCAGCGTCCTACTACAGTACAATCAGCCCCAGCATTTT
NA	TRBV5-6	TRBJ1-2	NA	CASSRDTFRGYTF	TGTGCCAGCAGCCGAGACACCTTCAGGGGCTACACCTTC
NA	TRBV27	TRBJ2-1	NA	CASAGNYNGEQFF	TGTGCCAGCGCGGGGAATTACAATGGTGAGCAGTTCTTC
TRBD2	TRBV2	TRBJ2-7	NA	CASSQTSGKVEQYF	TGTGCCAGCAGTCAGACTAGCGGGAAAGTCGAGCAGTACTTC
NA	TRBV10-3	TRBJ1-1	NA	CAISAGPEAFF	TGTGCCATCAGTGCGGGACCCGAAGCTTTCTTT
TRBD1	TRBV7-9	TRBJ2-5	NA	CASSPGQGQETQYF	TGTGCCAGCAGCCCCGGACAGGGACAAGAGACCCAGTACTTC
NA	TRBV5-1	TRBJ2-1	NA	CASSQDGSSYNEQFF	TGCGCCAGCAGCCAAGACGGGAGCTCCTACAATGAGCAGTTCTTC
TRBD1	TRBV6-5	TRBJ1-1	NA	CASSYRGQGEAFF	TGTGCCAGCAGCTACAGGGGTCAGGGTGAAGCTTTCTTT
TRBD2	TRBV7-6	TRBJ2-1	NA	CASSPSAGASSYNEQFF	TGTGCCAGCAGCCCCTCCGCGGGAGCGAGCTCCTACAATGAGCAGTTCTTC
NA	TRBV5-1	TRBJ1-4	NA	CASSLATGTHEKLFF	TGCGCCAGCAGCTTGGCCACGGGGACCCATGAAAAACTGTTTTTT
TRBD1	TRBV19	TRBJ1-5	NA	CASSTTGERPQHF	TGTGCCAGTAGTACGACAGGGGAGCGGCCCCAGCATTTT
TRBD1	TRBV30	TRBJ1-5	NA	CAWSVQGASNQPQHF	TGTGCCTGGAGTGTACAGGGGGCTAGCAATCAGCCCCAGCATTTT
TRBD1	TRBV9	TRBJ1-3	NA	CASSVTGVGDTIYF	TGTGCCAGCAGCGTCACAGGGGTTGGGGACACCATATATTTT
TRBD2	TRBV28	TRBJ2-1	NA	CASRSGGYNEQFF	TGTGCCAGCAGGAGCGGGGGATACAATGAGCAGTTCTTC
TRBD2	TRBV11-2	TRBJ2-1	NA	CASSLASGAIDEQFF	TGTGCCAGCAGCTTAGCTAGCGGGGCGATCGATGAGCAGTTCTTC